The 21 T cell receptor beta chains below were found in one sample sequenced in a study of T-cell reconstitution after alpha-beta-depleted transplantation in children. Preparation of the TCRbeta library involved a method that used unique molecular identifiers. Each CDR3 protein is one row after TCRdb ran MiXCR on the PCR reads. The table has about a million distinct CDR3 sequences, about 29% seen once; the top ten hold more than 25%. The sample consisted of PBMCs, mostly from graft donor cells, taken 360 days after TCRalphabeta/CD19-depleted stem cell transplant. These receptors came from a boy in the first two years of life who had a stem cell transplant for SCID, so the T cells may come from the graft donor.

The chain couples TRBV20-1 to TRBJ1-2, with D possibly matching TRBD1 (5 bases). Germline loops: CDR1 DFQATT, CDR2 SNEGSKA (reference sequence). V lost 4 bases to trimming and J lost 4 bases, with 10 bases between them. The CDR3 is 12 residues long. Here the CDR3 reads CSATGNSYGYTF. DNA of the CDR3: TGCAGTGCTACAGGGAACTCCTATGGCTACACCTTC.

The V and J genes are TRBV10-3 and TRBJ2-1; tentatively, D is TRBD2 (5 bases). The CDR3 has 14 amino acids. Germline V gene sequence: CDR1 ENHRY, CDR2 SYGVKD. V lost 10 bases, J lost 4 bases, and 17 bases lay in between. CDR3 amino acids: CATTRASSYNEQFF. CDR3 DNA sequence: TGTGCCACAACTAGGGCGTCTTCTTACAATGAGCAGTTCTTC.

The rearrangement uses TRBV5-1 and TRBJ2-1; D may be TRBD2 (5 bases). Germline V lookup: CDR1 SGHRS, CDR2 YFSETQ. With 0 bases removed from V and 7 bases from J, the gap between germline ends came to 20 bases. CDR3 length: 17 residues. The CDR3 sequence: CASSLVSSLPSINEQFF. The DNA of the CDR3 is TGCGCCAGCAGCTTGGTTTCTAGCCTACCGTCGATAAATGAGCAGTTCTTC.

J is TRBJ2-1 and V is TRBV20-1, with D uncertain. The ends were cut back, 0 bases at V and 9 bases at J, with 12 bases in the middle. CDR3 length equals 13 residues. Germline CDR1 DFQATT, CDR2 SNEGSKA (reference sequence). DNA of the CDR3: TGCAGTGCTAGAGATGGGCCAGCCATTGAGCAGTTCTTC. Translation: CSARDGPAIEQFF.

This clonotype was seen a few times. The chain carries TRBV5-1 and TRBJ1-5; D remains unclear. V was clipped by 0 bases and J by 3 bases, with 7 bases between them. The germline V gene has CDR1 SGHRS and CDR2 YFSETQ. This CDR3 spans 14 amino acids. The CDR3 DNA sequence: TGCGCCAGCAGCTTGGGCCCCTTCAATCAGCCCCAGCATTTT. Its translation is CASSLGPFNQPQHF.

The chain has TRBV6-6 and TRBJ1-1; unclear D gene. Germline V gene data show CDR1 as MNHNY and CDR2 as SVGAGI (reference sequence). V shed 10 bases and J shed 5 bases, with 11 bases lying between them. This CDR3 is built from 11 residues. The CDR3 bases are TGTGCCACATCAAAGGTGACTGAAGCTTTCTTT. Its protein product is CATSKVTEAFF.

This sequence joins TRBV10-2 and TRBJ2-7; TRBD2 aligns across 9 bases. V lost 9 bases to trimming and J lost 1 base; unmatched junction nucleotides: 7. The CDR3 covers 14 residues. Germline-derived CDR1 and CDR2 are WSHSY and SAAADI. CDR3 DNA sequence: TGCGCCAGTGCCCCCACTAGCGGGTCCTACGAGCAGTACTTC. This gives the protein CASAPTSGSYEQYF.

In this sample, this clonotype turned up a few times. V and J are TRBV28 and TRBJ2-1; 8 nucleotides agree with TRBD2. With V trimmed by 6 bases and J by 4 bases, 11 bases remained unmatched. Germline V gene sequence: CDR1 MDHEN, CDR2 SYDVKM. There are 16 residues in the CDR3. In DNA form, the CDR3 reads TGTGCCAGCAGAGAGTTTCGGGGGGGCGTTTACAATGAGCAGTTCTTC. It translates to CASREFRGGVYNEQFF.

V usage is TRBV6-6 and J usage is TRBJ2-3, with unresolved D. Trimming removed 8 bases at V and 2 bases at J, with 11 bases between. Per germline, CDR1 MNHNY and CDR2 SVGAGI (reference sequence). This CDR3 is built from 13 residues. Here the CDR3 reads CASSPPLTDTQYF. CDR3 nucleotides: TGTGCCAGCTCGCCCCCGCTCACAGATACGCAGTATTTT.

The sample holds a few counts of this clonotype. J is TRBJ2-7 and V is TRBV5-1, with D tentatively TRBD2 (7 bases). Germline V gene sequence: CDR1 SGHRS, CDR2 YFSETQ. Trimming removed 2 bases from V and 3 bases from J, with 15 bases in between. The length of the CDR3 is 15 residues. CDR3 residues: CASSFWGGPLYEQYF. DNA of the CDR3: TGCGCCAGCAGCTTCTGGGGGGGGCCCCTCTACGAGCAGTACTTC. Full variable domain (rest looked up from reference TRBV5-1 and TRBJ2-7): KAGVTQTPRYLIKTRGQQVTLSCSPISGHRSVSWYQQTPGQGLQFLFEYFSETQRNKGNFPGRFSGRQFSNSRSEMNVSTLELGDSALYLCASSFWGGPLYEQYFGPGTRLTVT.

In its sample, this clonotype was seen a few times. The gene calls are TRBV12-3 or TRBV12-4 and TRBJ2-1; D possibly corresponds to TRBD1 (6 bases). This CDR3 is 14 amino acids long. Trimming removed 5 bases at V and 11 bases at J, with 19 bases between. The CDR3 loop is CASSIQGNPGKQFF. CDR3 nucleotides: TGTGCCAGCAGTATACAGGGTAATCCCGGAAAGCAGTTCTTC.

The chain uses TRBV24-1 and TRBJ2-2; D gene ambiguous. Deletions cut 3 bases from V and 0 bases from J, with 16 bases between. CDR3 length equals 18 residues. Per the germline V gene, CDR1 is KGHDR and CDR2 is SFDVKD. Written as DNA, the CDR3 is TGTGCCACCAGTGATAGCCCGGGCCGTTATGCGAACACCGGGGAGCTGTTTTTT. This encodes CATSDSPGRYANTGELFF.

This clonotype was counted only a few times. The chain recombines TRBV9 with TRBJ2-6; D remains unclear. CDR3 length: 15 amino acids. CDR1 and CDR2 from the germline V gene are SGDLS and YYNGEE. Trimming removed 0 bases at V and 1 base at J, with 5 bases between. The CDR3 bases are TGTGCCAGCAGCGTAGTTCCGTCTGGGGCCAACGTCCTGACTTTC. It codes for CASSVVPSGANVLTF. The full variable domain, rest sourced from reference TRBV9 and TRBJ2-6, is DSGVTQTPKHLITATGQRVTLRCSPRSGDLSVYWYQQSLDQGLQFLIQYYNGEERAKGNILERFSAQQFPDLHSELNLSSLELGDSALYFCASSVVPSGANVLTFGAGSRLTVL.

The chain combines TRBV12-3 or TRBV12-4 with TRBJ2-1; 11 nucleotides line up with TRBD2. The CDR3 length is 18 residues. Trimming at V came to 5 bases and at J to 1 base, leaving 10 bases not matched to a gene. CDR3 sequence: CASSPGLAASPSYNEQFF. The CDR3 bases are TGTGCCAGCAGTCCGGGACTAGCGGCTTCCCCTTCCTACAATGAGCAGTTCTTC.

This clonotype occurred a few times. The CDR3 nucleotides are TGTGCCAGCAGTTTAGCGCTCGGGAGCTACGAGCAGTACTTC. Its protein product is CASSLALGSYEQYF. The chain joins TRBV12-3 or TRBV12-4 to TRBJ2-7, with a weak D call TRBD2 (6 bases). V lost 0 bases to trimming and J lost 3 bases, with 9 bases between them. CDR3 length: 14 residues.

The chain recombines TRBV11-1 with TRBJ2-1; 9 bases are shared with TRBD1. Trimming at V came to 6 bases and at J to 13 bases, leaving 10 bases not matched to a gene. The CDR3 runs to 13 residues. CDR1 SGHAT and CDR2 FQDESV come from the germline V gene (reference sequence). The CDR3 DNA is TGTGCCAGCAGAAGGGACAGGGCAAACAGACAGTTCTTC. Translation: CASRRDRANRQFF.

This clonotype was observed a handful of times. CDR3 DNA sequence: TGCGCCAGCAGCCCCGGACAGGGGGCCTACAGCTCCTACAATGAGCAGTTCTTC. Translated, it gives CASSPGQGAYSSYNEQFF. The rearrangement links TRBV5-1 to TRBJ2-1, with 11 bases matching TRBD1. Losses at the gene ends were 4 bases for V and 0 bases for J; bases not matched to a gene: 9. CDR3 length equals 18 residues. The germline V gene encodes CDR1 SGHRS and CDR2 YFSETQ.

The chain carries TRBV7-2 and TRBJ2-1; D gene ambiguous. The V end lost 4 bases, the J end lost 7 bases, and 11 bases lay between the germline ends. CDR1 is SGHTA and CDR2 is FQGNSA in the germline V gene. CDR3 length equals 13 residues. DNA for the CDR3: TGTGCCAGCAGCTCCCCTCTTGCGAATGAGCAGTTCTTC. Protein sequence: CASSSPLANEQFF.

This clonotype was seen more than once but under ten times. The gene calls are TRBV12-3 or TRBV12-4 and TRBJ2-7; 9 nucleotides match TRBD1. This CDR3 has 15 amino acids. J gave up 5 bases and V 0 bases, and 5 bases lay outside the gene matches. CDR3 in amino acids: CASSLAVTGGHEQYF. In nucleotides, the CDR3 is TGTGCCAGCAGTTTAGCGGTGACAGGGGGACACGAGCAGTACTTC.

This rearrangement joins TRBV25-1 to TRBJ1-1; possibly TRBD1 for D (6 bases). The CDR3 extends over 11 amino acids. V lost 6 bases and J 11 bases, leaving 13 bases between the germline ends. Per germline, CDR1 MGHDK and CDR2 SYGVNS. This CDR3 is CASSQGWVAFF. The CDR3 nucleotides are TGTGCCAGCAGCCAGGGGTGGGTCGCTTTCTTT.

V is TRBV7-2 and J is TRBJ2-3; weak D call: TRBD2 (7 bases). Germline assignment: CDR1 SGHTA and CDR2 FQGNSA. The CDR3 sequence is 16 residues long. V was clipped by 1 base and J by 6 bases, with 17 bases between them. CDR3 coding DNA: TGTGCCAGCAGCTTAGGAGGCGGGGGCGCGGGGGATACGCAGTATTTT. It codes for CASSLGGGGAGDTQYF.